This entry lists 16 T cell receptor beta chains sequenced from one sample in a study of blood T cell repertoires in COVID-19. Profiling relied on immunoSEQ multiplex PCR, and the TCRdb table lists in-frame clones only, not all of them. The table lists a few hundred thousand clones, over 75% of them singletons, with under 15% in the top ten. Sequencing was carried out using peripheral blood. The receptor set was obtained from a woman aged 60-70 years with acute or convalescent COVID-19.

This chain uses TRBV28 with TRBJ1-2; D might be TRBD1 (5 bases). CDR1 is MDHEN, CDR2 SYDVKM, per germline. Trimming took off 6 bases at V and 8 bases at J, with 22 bases between the two ends. The CDR3 spans 15 residues. The CDR3 loop reads CASRRTPGTGGGYTF. The CDR3 DNA is TGTGCCAGCAGACGAACCCCCGGGACCGGGGGAGGCTACACCTTC.

Concerning this clone: An end of the junction does not agree with germline; a read error may underlie this. The chain has TRBV28 and TRBJ1-2; no definite D call. Germline lookup yields CDR1 MDHEN and CDR2 SYDVKM. The CDR3 covers 9 residues. The CDR3: CAPRVPIGF. DNA for the CDR3: TGTGCCCCCCGGGTACCTATCGGGTTC.

With respect to this clone: The identical CDR3 is also encoded by other nucleotide sequences in the sample. The rearrangement uses TRBV9 and TRBJ2-1, with D perhaps TRBD2 (6 bases). V lost 2 bases and J lost 4, with 10 bases in between. CDR3 length equals 14 residues. Germline CDR1 SGDLS, CDR2 YYNGEE. CDR3 amino acids: CASSVGTSYNEQFF. CDR3 nucleotides: TGTGCCAGCAGCGTGGGGACTTCATACAATGAGCAGTTCTTC.

This chain connects TRBV6-1 to TRBJ2-2; D not resolved. V was cut by 2 bases and J by 5 bases, with 6 bases left in between. Germline loops: CDR1 MNHNS, CDR2 SASEGT. The CDR3 runs 13 residues. The CDR3 DNA reads as TGTGCCAGCAGTGAACAGAGGACCGGGGAGCTGTTTTTT. It yields the protein CASSEQRTGELFF.

The rearrangement joins TRBV7-3 to TRBJ2-3; TRBD2 might be the D (5 bases). This CDR3 has 13 amino acids. V lost 6 bases, J lost 3 bases, and 10 bases lay in between. Per germline, CDR1 SGHTA and CDR2 FQGTGA. The CDR3 here is CASRGGFTDTQYF. In DNA, the CDR3 is TGTGCCAGCAGGGGCGGGTTTACAGATACGCAGTATTTT.

This chain links TRBV7-2 with TRBJ2-7, with D maybe TRBD2 (6 bases). V lost 6 bases to trimming and J lost 0 bases, with 12 bases between them. The CDR3 has 14 residues. Germline V gene lookup returns CDR1 SGHTA and CDR2 FQGNSA. In DNA form, the CDR3 reads TGTGCCAGCAGTATAGACGGGAGCTCCTACGAGCAGTACTTC. It is translated as CASSIDGSSYEQYF.

The chain couples TRBV6-1 to TRBJ1-2, with D unclear. Germline CDR1 MNHNS, CDR2 SASEGT. This CDR3 region has 15 residues. V lost 1 base and J 0 bases, leaving 9 bases between the germline ends. CDR3 in DNA: TGTGCCAGCAGTGAAGGGATAGCTGCTAACTATGGCTACACCTTC. It translates to CASSEGIAANYGYTF.

The chain uses TRBV19 and TRBJ1-1; the D gene is possibly TRBD1 (6 bases). The germline V and J ends were trimmed by 5 bases and 2 bases, with 15 bases remaining between them. CDR1 and CDR2 (germline): LNHDA, SQIVND (reference sequence). The CDR3 loop spans 15 amino acids. The CDR3 sequence: CASSLKPGHNTEAFF. DNA of the CDR3: TGTGCCAGTAGTTTGAAGCCGGGACACAACACTGAAGCTTTCTTT.

This chain's CDR3 is CASSLGGLSYEQYF. The CDR3 bases are TGCGCCAGCAGCTTGGGCGGACTCTCCTACGAGCAGTACTTC. The chain carries TRBV5-1 and TRBJ2-7; a weak D match, TRBD2 (5 bases). Per the germline V gene, CDR1 is SGHRS and CDR2 is YFSETQ. V lost 0 bases, J lost 0 bases, and 7 bases lay in between. This CDR3 has 14 residues.

The rearrangement uses TRBV2 and TRBJ1-5; 8 bases align to TRBD1. This CDR3 is 17 amino acids long. The V and J ends lost 6 bases and 3 bases, in that order; junction bases with no gene match: 13. CDR1 and CDR2 from the germline V gene are SNHLY and FYNNEI. As DNA, the CDR3 is TGTGCCAGCAGAAGTGGACAGGGAGGAAGATTCAATCAGCCCCAGCATTTT. Translated: CASRSGQGGRFNQPQHF.

This chain uses TRBV7-3 with TRBJ1-1, with 7 positions matching TRBD1. CDR3 length equals 15 residues. Germline V gene lookup returns CDR1 SGHTA and CDR2 FQGTGA. Germline trimming cut 4 bases from V and 4 bases from J; bases unmatched to any gene: 9. The CDR3 DNA reads as TGTGCCAGCAGCTCCCAGGGGGTAGGGGGCACTGAAGCTTTCTTT. Protein product: CASSSQGVGGTEAFF.

Here the CDR3 reads CATSAEGYNEQFF. In DNA form, the CDR3 reads TGTGCCACCAGTGCAGAGGGTTACAATGAGCAGTTCTTC. This chain joins TRBV24-1 and TRBJ2-1; TRBD2 is a possible D gene (5 bases). Trimming removed 5 bases at V and 4 bases at J, with 8 bases between. This CDR3 has 13 amino acids. Germline lookup yields CDR1 KGHDR and CDR2 SFDVKD.

The chain joins TRBV2 to TRBJ1-5, with 8 bases aligning to TRBD1. The ends lost 7 bases at V and 2 bases at J; junction bases unmatched: 7. The CDR3 length is 15 residues. Per germline, CDR1 SNHLY and CDR2 FYNNEI. CDR3 loop: CASKQGDGGNQPQHF. The CDR3 DNA is TGTGCCAGCAAACAGGGGGATGGAGGCAATCAGCCCCAGCATTTT. Based on the CDR3 plus reference TRBV2 and TRBJ1-5, the full variable domain is EPEVTQTPSHQVTQMGQEVILRCVPISNHLYFYWYRQILGQKVEFLVSFYNNEISEKSEIFDDQFSVERPDGSNFTLKIRSTKLEDSAMYFCASKQGDGGNQPQHFGDGTRLSIL.

The J gene is TRBJ1-6, the V gene TRBV28, with TRBD1 identical over 9 bases. J gave up 9 bases and V 4 bases, and 7 bases lay outside the gene matches. This CDR3 is 15 amino acids long. Germline assignment: CDR1 MDHEN and CDR2 SYDVKM. CDR3 DNA sequence: TGTGCCAGCAGTTCCTCCGGGACAGGGATTTCACCCCTCCACTTT. This gives the protein CASSSSGTGISPLHF.

This clone has a handful of counts. This chain joins TRBV2 and TRBJ1-2; no firm D call. Germline CDR1 SNHLY, CDR2 FYNNEI. V lost 1 base, J lost 8 bases, and 17 bases lay in between. This CDR3 contains 15 residues. The CDR3 nucleotides read TGTGCCAGCAGTGAAGGTCCTGGGAGGGCCGGAGGCTACACCTTC. Protein product: CASSEGPGRAGGYTF.

The chain recombines TRBV5-6 with TRBJ2-3, with 7 bases identical to TRBD2. The CDR3 runs 14 residues. Germline CDR1 reads SGHDT; CDR2 reads YYEEEE. V shed 4 bases and J 2 bases; nucleotides not matched to a gene: 4. The CDR3 region is CASSPGTTTDTQYF. The DNA of the CDR3 is TGTGCCAGCAGCCCCGGGACTACCACAGATACGCAGTATTTT.